In its sample, the clone carrying this TCR beta chain was seen many times. Antigen: not known. This sample stems from a study of CD8 T cells in ankylosing spondylitis. Library preparation for TCR beta used quantitative 5'-RACE with molecular barcodes. From the 5' RACE reads, TCRdb called clonotypes with MiXCR, one entry per CDR3 protein. The table records 300,000 to 350,000 distinct CDR3 sequences, 11% of them present only once. Study-level findings and limits: Ankylosing spondylitis blood appeared to carry a characteristic TCR beta motif of roughly eight highly homologous variants. Those disease-linked clones were CD8+; they were also relatively rare in peripheral blood. From matched ankylosing spondylitis synovial fluid, disease-linked clones were reportedly recovered at significantly enriched levels.

The CDR3 covers 15 residues. The V and J ends lost 6 bases and 7 bases respectively, with 22 bases between them. CDR1 is DFQATT, CDR2 SNEGSKA, per germline (reference sequence). Specimen: blood, either unsorted or a sorted T cell fraction (not recorded which). The chain recombines TRBV20-1 with TRBJ2-1; D is perhaps TRBD2 (6 bases). This clonotype was sampled from a female donor with ankylosing spondylitis or in good health (not recorded which). This CDR3 is CSARTFREGGNEQFF. The CDR3 DNA sequence: TGCAGTGCCCGCACCTTCCGTGAGGGAGGAAATGAGCAGTTCTTC.